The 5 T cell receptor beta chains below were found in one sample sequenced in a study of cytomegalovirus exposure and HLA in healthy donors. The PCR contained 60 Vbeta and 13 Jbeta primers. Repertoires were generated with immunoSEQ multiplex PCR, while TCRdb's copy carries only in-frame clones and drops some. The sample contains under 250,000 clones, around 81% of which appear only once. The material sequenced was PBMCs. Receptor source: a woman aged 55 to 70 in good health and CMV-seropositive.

CDR3 residues: CATSRGQANEQFF. CDR3 DNA sequence: TGTGCCACCAGCAGAGGTCAGGCCAATGAGCAGTTCTTC. The V and J genes are TRBV15 and TRBJ2-1; D remains unclear. This CDR3 is 13 amino acids long. The germline V gene encodes CDR1 LNHNV and CDR2 YYDKDF (reference sequence). V was shortened by 1 base and J by 6 bases, with 7 bases between the two germline ends. Full variable domain (missing parts from reference TRBV15 and TRBJ2-1): DAMVIQNPRYQVTQFGKPVTLSCSQTLNHNVMYWYQQKSSQAPKLLFHYYDKDFNNEADTPDNFQSRRPNTSFCFLDIRSPGLGDTAMYLCATSRGQANEQFFGPGTRLTVL.

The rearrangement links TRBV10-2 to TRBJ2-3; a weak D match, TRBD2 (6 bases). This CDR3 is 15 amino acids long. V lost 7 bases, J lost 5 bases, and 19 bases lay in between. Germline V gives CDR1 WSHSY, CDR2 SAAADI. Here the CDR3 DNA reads TGCGCCAGCACCTCACTTGGGGCGGGAAGAGATACGCAGTATTTT. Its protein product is CASTSLGAGRDTQYF.

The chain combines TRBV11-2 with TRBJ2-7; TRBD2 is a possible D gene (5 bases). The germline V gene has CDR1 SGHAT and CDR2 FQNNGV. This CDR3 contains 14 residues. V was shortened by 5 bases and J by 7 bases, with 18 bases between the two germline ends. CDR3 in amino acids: CASSLTRLTGEQYF. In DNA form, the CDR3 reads TGTGCCAGCAGCCTCACTCGACTGACGGGAGAGCAGTACTTC. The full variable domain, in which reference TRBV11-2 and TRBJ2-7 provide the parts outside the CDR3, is EAGVAQSPRYKIIEKRQSVAFWCNPISGHATLYWYQQILGQGPKLLIQFQNNGVVDDSQLPKDRFSAERLKGVDSTLKIQPAKLEDSAVYLCASSLTRLTGEQYFGPGTRLTVT.

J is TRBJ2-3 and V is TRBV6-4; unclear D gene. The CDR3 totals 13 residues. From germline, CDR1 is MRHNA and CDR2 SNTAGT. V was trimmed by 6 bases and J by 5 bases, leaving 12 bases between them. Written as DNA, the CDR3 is TGTGCCAGCAGCAATAGTCGCCTAGATACGCAGTATTTT. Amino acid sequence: CASSNSRLDTQYF.

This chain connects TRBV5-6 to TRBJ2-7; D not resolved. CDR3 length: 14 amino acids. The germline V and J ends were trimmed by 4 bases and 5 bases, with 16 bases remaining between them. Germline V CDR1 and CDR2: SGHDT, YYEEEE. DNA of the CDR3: TGTGCCAGCAGCAAGACTGATACCCCCCACGAGCAGTACTTC. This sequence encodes CASSKTDTPHEQYF.